A selection of T cell receptor beta chains follows, all from one sample in a study of blood T cell repertoires in COVID-19. Profiling relied on immunoSEQ multiplex PCR, and the TCRdb table lists in-frame clones only, not all of them. The repertoire consists of 380,000 or so clones, with 89% occurring once and the leading ten covering 0.95% to 1.5%. The sequenced sample was peripheral blood. The receptor set was obtained from a man aged 40-55 years with acute or convalescent COVID-19. The CDR3 runs from the conserved cysteine through the conserved F or W. A D gene is named only where the DNA matches it firmly. Rows give clone size only sometimes, using once, few, many, or a class for an expanded clone.

j_gene,len,abundance,v_gene,d_gene,CDR3aa,CDR3nt
TRBJ2-3,16,.,TRBV6-2/TRBV6-3,.,CASSYSINPGRDTQYF,TGTGCCAGCAGTTACTCGATCAACCCTGGGAGAGATACGCAGTATTTT
TRBJ2-3,16,.,TRBV5-5,.,CASSLEGAPSTDTQYF,TGTGCCAGCAGCTTGGAAGGGGCCCCTAGCACAGATACGCAGTATTTT
TRBJ2-7,16,.,TRBV28,TRBD2,CASSPLRGGTNYEQYF,TGTGCCAGCAGTCCTCTTCGCGGGGGGACGAACTACGAGCAGTACTTC
TRBJ2-7,15,.,TRBV3-1/TRBV3-2,TRBD2,CASSQDLAGGYEQYF,TGTGCCAGCAGCCAAGATTTAGCGGGAGGCTACGAGCAGTACTTC
TRBJ1-4,15,.,TRBV9,.,CASSVTVGGNEKLFF,TGTGCCAGCAGCGTGACTGTGGGAGGGAATGAAAAACTGTTTTTT
TRBJ1-2,13,few,TRBV12-3/TRBV12-4,TRBD1,CASSLTGGYGYTF,TGTGCCAGCAGTTTAACAGGGGGCTATGGCTACACCTTC
TRBJ1-1,14,.,TRBV5-6,TRBD1,CASSWDRVVPEAFF,TGTGCCAGCAGCTGGGACAGGGTCGTGCCTGAAGCTTTCTTT
TRBJ1-4,15,.,TRBV15,TRBD1,CATSTQGATNEKLFF,TGTGCCACCAGCACACAGGGGGCAACTAATGAAAAACTGTTTTTT
TRBJ2-3,15,.,TRBV30,TRBD2,CAWSGLAGLTDTQYF,TGTGCCTGGAGTGGGCTAGCGGGTCTCACAGATACGCAGTATTTT
TRBJ1-6,20,.,TRBV28,TRBD1,CASSSPGGQGNLGSNSPLHF,TGTGCCAGCAGTTCCCCTGGGGGACAGGGAAACCTAGGAAGCAATTCACCCCTCCACTTT
TRBJ2-1,17,.,TRBV18,TRBD1,CASSRYPQGESYNEQFF,TGTGCCAGCTCACGGTACCCACAGGGGGAGTCCTACAATGAGCAGTTCTTC
TRBJ1-6,11,.,TRBV6-2/TRBV6-3,.,CASGPTASLHF,TGTGCCAGCGGCCCGACAGCCTCCCTCCACTTT
TRBJ1-1,14,.,TRBV16,TRBD1,CASDTGGPNTEAFF,TGTGCCAGCGACACAGGGGGCCCGAACACTGAAGCTTTCTTT
TRBJ2-1,20,.,TRBV7-8,TRBD2,CASSPGTSGRGLRSYNEQFF,TGTGCCAGCAGCCCCGGGACTAGCGGGAGGGGGCTTAGGTCCTACAATGAGCAGTTCTTC
TRBJ2-1,13,.,TRBV4-2,.,CASSQEGGNEQFF,TGTGCCAGCAGCCAAGAGGGGGGCAATGAGCAGTTCTTC
TRBJ2-3,16,.,TRBV9,TRBD2,CASSPYGGGPTDTQYF,TGTGCCAGCAGCCCCTACGGCGGGGGACCCACAGATACGCAGTATTTT